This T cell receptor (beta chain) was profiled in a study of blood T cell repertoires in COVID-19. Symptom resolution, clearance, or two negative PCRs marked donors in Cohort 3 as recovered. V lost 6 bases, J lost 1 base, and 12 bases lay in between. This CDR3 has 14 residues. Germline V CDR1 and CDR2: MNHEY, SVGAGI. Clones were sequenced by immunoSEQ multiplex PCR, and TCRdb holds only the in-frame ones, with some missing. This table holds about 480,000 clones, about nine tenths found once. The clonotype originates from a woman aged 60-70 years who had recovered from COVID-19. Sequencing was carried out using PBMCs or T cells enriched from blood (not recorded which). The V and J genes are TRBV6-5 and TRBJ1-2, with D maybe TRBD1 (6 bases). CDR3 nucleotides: TGTGCCAGCAGCTCCGGACAGATTAACTATGGCTACACCTTC. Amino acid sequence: CASSSGQINYGYTF.